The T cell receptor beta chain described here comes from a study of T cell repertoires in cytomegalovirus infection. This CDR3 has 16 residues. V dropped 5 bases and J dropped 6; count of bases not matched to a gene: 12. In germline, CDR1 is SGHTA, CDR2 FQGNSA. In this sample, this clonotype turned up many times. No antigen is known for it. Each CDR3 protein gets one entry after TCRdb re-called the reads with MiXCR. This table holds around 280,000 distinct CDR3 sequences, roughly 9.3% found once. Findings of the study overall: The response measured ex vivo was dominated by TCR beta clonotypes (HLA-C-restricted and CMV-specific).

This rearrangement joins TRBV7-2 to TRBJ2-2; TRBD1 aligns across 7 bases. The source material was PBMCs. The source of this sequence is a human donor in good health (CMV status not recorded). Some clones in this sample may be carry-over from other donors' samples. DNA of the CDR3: TGTGCCAGCAGCCTACAAAGGGGGCGAAGGGCCGGGGAGCTGTTTTTT. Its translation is CASSLQRGRRAGELFF.